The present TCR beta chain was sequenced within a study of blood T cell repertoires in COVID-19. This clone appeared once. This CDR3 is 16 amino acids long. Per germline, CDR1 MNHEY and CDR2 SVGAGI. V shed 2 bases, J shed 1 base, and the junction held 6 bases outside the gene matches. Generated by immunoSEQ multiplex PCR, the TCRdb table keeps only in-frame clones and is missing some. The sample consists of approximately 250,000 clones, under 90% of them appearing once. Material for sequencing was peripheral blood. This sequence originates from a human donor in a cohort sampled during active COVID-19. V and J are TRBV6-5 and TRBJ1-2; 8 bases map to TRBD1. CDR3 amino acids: CASSYRGTGDNYGYTF. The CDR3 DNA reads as TGTGCCAGCAGTTACCGTGGGACAGGAGATAACTATGGCTACACCTTC.